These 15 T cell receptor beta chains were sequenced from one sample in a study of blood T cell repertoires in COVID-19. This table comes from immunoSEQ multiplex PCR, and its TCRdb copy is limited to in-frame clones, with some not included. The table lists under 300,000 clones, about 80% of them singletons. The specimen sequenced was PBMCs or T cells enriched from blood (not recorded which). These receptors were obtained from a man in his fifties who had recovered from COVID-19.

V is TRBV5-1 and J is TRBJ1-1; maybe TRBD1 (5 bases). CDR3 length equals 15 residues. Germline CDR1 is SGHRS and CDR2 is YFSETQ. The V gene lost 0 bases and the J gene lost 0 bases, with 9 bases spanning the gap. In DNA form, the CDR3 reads TGCGCCAGCAGCTTGGTTCCAGGGTTGAACACTGAAGCTTTCTTT. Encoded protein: CASSLVPGLNTEAFF.

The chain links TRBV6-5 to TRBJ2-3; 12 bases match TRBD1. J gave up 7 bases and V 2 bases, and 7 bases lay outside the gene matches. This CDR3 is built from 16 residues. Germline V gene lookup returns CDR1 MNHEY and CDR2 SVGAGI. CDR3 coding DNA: TGTGCCAGCAGTTACGCGGGGACAGGGGGCATAAATACGCAGTATTTT. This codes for CASSYAGTGGINTQYF.

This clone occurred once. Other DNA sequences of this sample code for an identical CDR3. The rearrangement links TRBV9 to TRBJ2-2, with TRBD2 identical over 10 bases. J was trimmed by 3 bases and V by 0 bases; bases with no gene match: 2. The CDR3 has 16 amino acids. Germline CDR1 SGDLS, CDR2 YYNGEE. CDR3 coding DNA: TGTGCCAGCAGCGTAGGGACTAGCGGTTACACCGGGGAGCTGTTTTTT. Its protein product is CASSVGTSGYTGELFF.

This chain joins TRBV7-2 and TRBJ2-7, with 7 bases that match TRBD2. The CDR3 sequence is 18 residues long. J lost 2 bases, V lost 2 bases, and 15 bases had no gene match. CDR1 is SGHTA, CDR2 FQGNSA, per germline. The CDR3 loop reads CASSLSPGGLGRPYEQYF. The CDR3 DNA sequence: TGTGCCAGCAGCTTATCCCCGGGGGGTCTGGGGAGACCCTACGAGCAGTACTTC.

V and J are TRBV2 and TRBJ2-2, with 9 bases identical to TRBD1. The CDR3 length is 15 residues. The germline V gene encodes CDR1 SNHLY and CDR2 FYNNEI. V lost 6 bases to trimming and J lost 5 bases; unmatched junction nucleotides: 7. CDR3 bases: TGTGCCAGCAGCGGGACAGGGCTTCGGACCGGGGAGCTGTTTTTT. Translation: CASSGTGLRTGELFF.

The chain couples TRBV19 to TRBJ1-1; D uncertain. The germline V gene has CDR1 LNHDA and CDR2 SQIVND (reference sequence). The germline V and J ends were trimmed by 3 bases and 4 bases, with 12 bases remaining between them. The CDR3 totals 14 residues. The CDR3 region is CASSIRGLGTEAFF. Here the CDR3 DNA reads TGTGCCAGTAGTATTAGAGGGTTAGGCACTGAAGCTTTCTTT.

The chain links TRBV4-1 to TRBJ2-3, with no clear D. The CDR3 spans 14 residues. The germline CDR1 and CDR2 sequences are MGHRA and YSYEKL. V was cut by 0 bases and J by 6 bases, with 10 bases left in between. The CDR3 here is CASSQDSGADTQYF. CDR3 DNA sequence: TGCGCCAGCAGCCAAGACTCTGGAGCCGATACGCAGTATTTT.

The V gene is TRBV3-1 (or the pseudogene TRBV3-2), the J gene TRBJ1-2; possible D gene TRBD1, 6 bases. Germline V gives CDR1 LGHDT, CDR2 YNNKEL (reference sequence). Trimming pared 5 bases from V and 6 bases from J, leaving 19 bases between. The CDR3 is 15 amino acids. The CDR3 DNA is TGTGCCAGCAGCAAACCCCCACAGGGTGATCATGGCTACACCTTC. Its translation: CASSKPPQGDHGYTF.

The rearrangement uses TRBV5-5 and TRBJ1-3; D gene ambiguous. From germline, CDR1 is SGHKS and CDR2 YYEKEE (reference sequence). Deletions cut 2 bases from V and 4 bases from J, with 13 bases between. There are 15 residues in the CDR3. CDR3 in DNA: TGTGCCAGCAGCTTTCCCGGCGGGTCGGGAAACACCATATATTTT. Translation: CASSFPGGSGNTIYF.

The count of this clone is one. The CDR3 nucleotides are TGTGCCAGTATCGCCGGTACAGGGATCCCTAATGAAAAACTGTTTTTT. Its translation is CASIAGTGIPNEKLFF. The gene calls are TRBV19 and TRBJ1-4, with a weak D call TRBD1 (6 bases). CDR3 length: 16 amino acids. CDR1 is LNHDA, CDR2 SQIVND, per germline (reference sequence). Trimming shortened V by 7 bases and J by 3 bases, and 18 bases separated the two germline ends.

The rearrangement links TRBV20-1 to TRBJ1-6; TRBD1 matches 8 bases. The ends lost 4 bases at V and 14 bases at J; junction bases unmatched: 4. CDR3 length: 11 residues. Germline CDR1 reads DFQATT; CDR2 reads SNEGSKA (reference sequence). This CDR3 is CSATRTGTLHF. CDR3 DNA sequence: TGCAGTGCTACAAGGACAGGGACCCTCCACTTT.

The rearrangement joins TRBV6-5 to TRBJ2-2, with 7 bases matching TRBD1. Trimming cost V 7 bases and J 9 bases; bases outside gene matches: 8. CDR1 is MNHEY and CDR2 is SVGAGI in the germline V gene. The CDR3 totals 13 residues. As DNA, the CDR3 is TGTGCCAGCACCCCCCGAGGGGGCCGGGAGCTGTTTTTT. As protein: CASTPRGGRELFF.

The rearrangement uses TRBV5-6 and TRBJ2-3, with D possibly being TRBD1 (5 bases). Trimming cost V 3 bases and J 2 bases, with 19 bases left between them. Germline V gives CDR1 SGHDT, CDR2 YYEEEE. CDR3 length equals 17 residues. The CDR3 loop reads CASSSPRADGDTDTQYF. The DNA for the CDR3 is TGTGCCAGCAGCTCCCCCAGGGCGGACGGAGACACAGATACGCAGTATTTT.

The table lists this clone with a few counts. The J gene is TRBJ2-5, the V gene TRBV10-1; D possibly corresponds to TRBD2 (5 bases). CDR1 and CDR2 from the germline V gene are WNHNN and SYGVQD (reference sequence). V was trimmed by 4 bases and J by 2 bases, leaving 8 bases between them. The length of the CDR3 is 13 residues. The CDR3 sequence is CASSARRQETQYF. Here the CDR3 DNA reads TGCGCCAGCAGTGCAAGGAGGCAAGAGACCCAGTACTTC.

Written as DNA, the CDR3 is TGTGCCAGCAGCCCAGGGGGTATCGAAGGCTACACCTTC. Amino acid sequence: CASSPGGIEGYTF. The V gene is TRBV7-8, the J gene TRBJ1-2, with 7 bases aligning to TRBD1. CDR3 length: 13 amino acids. The trim removed 5 bases at V and 8 bases at J, leaving 8 bases unmatched. The germline V gene encodes CDR1 SGHVS and CDR2 FQNEAQ.